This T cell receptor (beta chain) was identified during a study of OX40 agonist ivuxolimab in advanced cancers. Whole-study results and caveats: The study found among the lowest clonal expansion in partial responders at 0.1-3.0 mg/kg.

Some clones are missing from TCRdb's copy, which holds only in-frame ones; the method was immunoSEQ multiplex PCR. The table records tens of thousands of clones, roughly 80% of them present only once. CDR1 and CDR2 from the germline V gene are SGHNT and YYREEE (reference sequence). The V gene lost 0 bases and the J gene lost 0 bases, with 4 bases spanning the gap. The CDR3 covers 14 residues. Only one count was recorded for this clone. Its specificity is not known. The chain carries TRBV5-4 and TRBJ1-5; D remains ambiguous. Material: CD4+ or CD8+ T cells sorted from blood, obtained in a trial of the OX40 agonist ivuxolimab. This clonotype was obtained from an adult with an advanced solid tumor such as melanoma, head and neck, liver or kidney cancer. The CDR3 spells CASSLEGSNQPQHF. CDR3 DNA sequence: TGTGCCAGCAGCTTGGAAGGTAGCAATCAGCCCCAGCATTTT.